This T cell receptor (beta chain) was sequenced in a study of T cell clonotyping in hematopoietic cell transplantation. Study-wide results and limits: At the given depth, recipient repertoires were over 97% de novo clonotypes. Recipient TCR diversity dropped after transplant; expanded clonotypes rose from day 30 to 180.

Comments on this clone: No antigen is known for it.

J gave up 5 bases and V 1 base, and 1 base lay outside the gene matches. CDR1 is SGHNT, CDR2 YENEEA, per germline. CDR3 size: 13 residues. TCRdb's table, derived via immunoSEQ multiplex PCR, lists solely in-frame clones and lacks some. Of thousands of clones in the sample, around 96% were seen once. Here the sequenced sample was PBMCs, taken 30 days after allogeneic stem cell transplant. The sequence was obtained from a male patient aged 35-50 years who had an allogeneic stem cell transplant from a related donor, so the T cells may come from the graft donor. Some clones in this sample may be carry-over from other donors' samples. The V call is TRBV11-3, the J call TRBJ2-5; 7 bases map to TRBD1. The CDR3 reads CASSLGGQETQYF. CDR3 nucleotides: TGTGCCAGCAGCTTAGGGGGACAGGAGACCCAGTACTTC.